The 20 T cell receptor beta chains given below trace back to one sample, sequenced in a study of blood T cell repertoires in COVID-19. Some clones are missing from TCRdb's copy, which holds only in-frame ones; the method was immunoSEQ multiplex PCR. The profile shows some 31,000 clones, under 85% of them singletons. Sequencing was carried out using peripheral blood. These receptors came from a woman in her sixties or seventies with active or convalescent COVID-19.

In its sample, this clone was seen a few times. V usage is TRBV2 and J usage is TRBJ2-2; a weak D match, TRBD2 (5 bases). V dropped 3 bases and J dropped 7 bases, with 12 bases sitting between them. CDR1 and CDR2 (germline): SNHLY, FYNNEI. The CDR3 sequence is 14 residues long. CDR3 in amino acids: CASSDVSGGGELFF. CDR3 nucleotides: TGTGCCAGCAGTGACGTCTCAGGAGGCGGGGAGCTGTTTTTT.

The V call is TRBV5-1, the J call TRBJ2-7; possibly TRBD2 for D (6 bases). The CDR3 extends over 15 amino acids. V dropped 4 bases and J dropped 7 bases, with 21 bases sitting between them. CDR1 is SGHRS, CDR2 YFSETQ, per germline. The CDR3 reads CASSPISPGLREQYF. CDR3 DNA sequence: TGCGCCAGCAGCCCTATATCTCCGGGACTCAGGGAGCAGTACTTC.

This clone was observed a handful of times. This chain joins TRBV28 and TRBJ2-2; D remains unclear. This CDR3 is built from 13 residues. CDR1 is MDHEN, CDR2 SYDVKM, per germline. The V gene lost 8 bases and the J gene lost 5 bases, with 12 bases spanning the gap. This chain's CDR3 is CASPSAQTGELFF. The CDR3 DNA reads TGTGCCAGCCCCTCTGCTCAGACCGGGGAGCTGTTTTTT.

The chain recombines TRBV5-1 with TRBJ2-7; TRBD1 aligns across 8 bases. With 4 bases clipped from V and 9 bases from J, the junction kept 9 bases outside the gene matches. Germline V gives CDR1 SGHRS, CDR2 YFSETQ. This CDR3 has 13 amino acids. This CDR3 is CASSLGPTGAQYF. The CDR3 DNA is TGCGCCAGCAGCCTCGGTCCGACAGGGGCGCAGTACTTC.

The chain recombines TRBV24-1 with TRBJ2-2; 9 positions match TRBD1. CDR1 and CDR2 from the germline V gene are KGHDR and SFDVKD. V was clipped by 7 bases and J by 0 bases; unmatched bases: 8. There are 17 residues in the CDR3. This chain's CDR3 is CATRPGTGPSNTGELFF. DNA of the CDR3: TGTGCCACCAGGCCAGGGACAGGGCCCTCGAACACCGGGGAGCTGTTTTTT.

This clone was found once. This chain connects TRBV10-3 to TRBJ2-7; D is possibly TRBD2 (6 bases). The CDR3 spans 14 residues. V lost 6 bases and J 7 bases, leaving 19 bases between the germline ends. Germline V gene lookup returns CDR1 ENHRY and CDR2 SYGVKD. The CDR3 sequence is CAIRNIRESGEQYF. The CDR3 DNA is TGTGCCATCAGAAATATACGGGAGTCGGGGGAGCAGTACTTC.

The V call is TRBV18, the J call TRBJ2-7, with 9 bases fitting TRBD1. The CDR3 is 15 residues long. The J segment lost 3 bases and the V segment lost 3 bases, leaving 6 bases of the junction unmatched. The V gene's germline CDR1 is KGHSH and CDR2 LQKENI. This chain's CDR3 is CASSPAGTGNYEQYF. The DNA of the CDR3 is TGTGCCAGCTCACCCGCCGGGACAGGGAACTACGAGCAGTACTTC.

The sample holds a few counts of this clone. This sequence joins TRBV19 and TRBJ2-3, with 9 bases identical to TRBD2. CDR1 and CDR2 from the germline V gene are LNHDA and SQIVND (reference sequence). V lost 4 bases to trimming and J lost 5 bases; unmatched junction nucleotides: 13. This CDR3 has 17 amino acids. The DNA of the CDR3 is TGTGCCAGTAGTACGATTCCTAGCGGGATAGGTGGAGATACGCAGTATTTT. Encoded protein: CASSTIPSGIGGDTQYF.

The CDR3 nucleotides are TGTGCCAGTAGTCCCACCAGGACTGAAATAGCCAAAAACATTCAGTACTTC. This codes for CASSPTRTEIAKNIQYF. V and J are TRBV19 and TRBJ2-4, with TRBD2 as a possible D gene (5 bases). CDR1 and CDR2 from the germline V gene are LNHDA and SQIVND (reference sequence). V dropped 5 bases and J dropped 0 bases, with 17 bases sitting between them. The CDR3 contains 17 residues.

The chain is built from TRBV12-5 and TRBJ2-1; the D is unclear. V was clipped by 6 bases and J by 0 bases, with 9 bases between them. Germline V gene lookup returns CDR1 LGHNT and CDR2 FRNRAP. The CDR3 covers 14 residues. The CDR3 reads CASGAVSSYNEQFF. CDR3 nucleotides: TGTGCTAGTGGCGCGGTGAGCTCCTACAATGAGCAGTTCTTC.

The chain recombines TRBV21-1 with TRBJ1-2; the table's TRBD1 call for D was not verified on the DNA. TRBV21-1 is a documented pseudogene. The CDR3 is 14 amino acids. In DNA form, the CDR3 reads TGTGCCAGCAGCAGGGACAGGGATAACTATGGCTACACCTTC. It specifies CASSRDRDNYGYTF.

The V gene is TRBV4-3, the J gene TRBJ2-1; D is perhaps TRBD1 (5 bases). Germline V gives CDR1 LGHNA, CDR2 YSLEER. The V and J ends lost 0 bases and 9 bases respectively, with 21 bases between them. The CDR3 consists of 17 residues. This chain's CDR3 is CASSQDFTKGMAREQFF. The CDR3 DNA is TGCGCCAGCAGCCAAGATTTCACTAAGGGGATGGCTCGTGAGCAGTTCTTC.

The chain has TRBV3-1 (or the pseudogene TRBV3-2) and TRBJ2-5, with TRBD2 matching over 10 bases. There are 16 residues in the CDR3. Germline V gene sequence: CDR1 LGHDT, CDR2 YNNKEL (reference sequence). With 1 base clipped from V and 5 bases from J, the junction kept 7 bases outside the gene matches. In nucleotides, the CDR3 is TGTGCCAGCAGCCAAGGAGGACTAGCGGCTCGGGAGACCCAGTACTTC. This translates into CASSQGGLAARETQYF.

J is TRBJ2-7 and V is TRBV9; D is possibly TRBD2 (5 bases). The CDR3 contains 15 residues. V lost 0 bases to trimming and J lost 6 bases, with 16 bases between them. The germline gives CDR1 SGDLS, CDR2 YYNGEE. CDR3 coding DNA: TGTGCCAGCAGCGTAGCGAGCGGCCCCCAGGCCGAGCAGTACTTC. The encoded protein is CASSVASGPQAEQYF.

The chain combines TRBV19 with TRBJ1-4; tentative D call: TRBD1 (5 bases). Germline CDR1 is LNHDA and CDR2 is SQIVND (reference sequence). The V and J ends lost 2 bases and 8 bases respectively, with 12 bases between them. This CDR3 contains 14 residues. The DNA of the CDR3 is TGTGCCAGTAGTATACTGGCAGGGAAAGAAAAACTGTTTTTT. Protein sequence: CASSILAGKEKLFF.

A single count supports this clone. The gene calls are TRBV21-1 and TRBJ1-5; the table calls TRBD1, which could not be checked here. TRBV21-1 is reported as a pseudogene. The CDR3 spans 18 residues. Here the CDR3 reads CASSKGEGQGASHQPQHF. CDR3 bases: TGTGCCAGCAGCAAAGGCGAGGGACAGGGGGCGTCTCATCAGCCCCAGCATTTT.

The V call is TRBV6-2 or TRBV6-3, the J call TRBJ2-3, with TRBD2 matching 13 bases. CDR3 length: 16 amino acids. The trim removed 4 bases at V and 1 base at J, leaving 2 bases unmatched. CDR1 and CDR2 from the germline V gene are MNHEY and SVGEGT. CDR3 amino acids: CASSWTSGSRTDTQYF. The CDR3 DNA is TGTGCCAGCAGTTGGACTAGCGGGAGCCGCACAGATACGCAGTATTTT.

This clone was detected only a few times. The CDR3 sequence: CASSFRGQGNSPLHF. CDR3 sequence (DNA): TGTGCCAGCAGTTTTCGGGGACAGGGAAATTCACCCCTCCACTTT. V gene TRBV27 combines with J gene TRBJ1-6; 9 bases map to TRBD1. The CDR3 runs to 15 residues. The J segment lost 7 bases and the V segment lost 3 bases, leaving 4 bases of the junction unmatched. Per germline, CDR1 MNHEY and CDR2 SMNVEV (reference sequence).

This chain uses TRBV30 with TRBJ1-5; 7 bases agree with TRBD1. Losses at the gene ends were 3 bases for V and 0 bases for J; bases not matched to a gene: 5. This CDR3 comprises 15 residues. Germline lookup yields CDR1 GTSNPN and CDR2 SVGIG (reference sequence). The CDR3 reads CAWSGRDSSNQPQHF. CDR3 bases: TGTGCCTGGAGCGGCCGGGACAGTAGCAATCAGCCCCAGCATTTT. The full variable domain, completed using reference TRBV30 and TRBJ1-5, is SQTIHQWPATLVQPVGSPLSLECTVEGTSNPNLYWYRQAAGRGLQLLFYSVGIGQISSEVPQNLSASRPQDRQFILSSKKLLLSDSGFYLCAWSGRDSSNQPQHFGDGTRLSIL.

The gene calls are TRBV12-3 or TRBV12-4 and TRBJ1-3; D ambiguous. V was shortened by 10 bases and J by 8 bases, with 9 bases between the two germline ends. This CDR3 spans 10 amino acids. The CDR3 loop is CATSSDTIYF. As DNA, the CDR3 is TGTGCCACCTCATCGGACACCATATATTTT.